A single sample is the source of the 22 T cell receptor beta chains below, sequenced in a study of patients and donors after allogeneic stem cell transplantation. Using its own MiXCR run on the RT-PCR reads, TCRdb lists one record per CDR3 protein. Of about 40,000 distinct CDR3 sequences in the sample, roughly 30% were seen once. The source material was blood, either unsorted or a sorted T cell fraction (not recorded which). The receptors originated from a human donor who was either an allogeneic HSCT recipient or a stem cell or donor lymphocyte infusion donor (not recorded which). It is not recorded whose cells these are; they may come from a transplant donor.

The V and J genes are TRBV20-1 and TRBJ2-3; unclear D gene. The germline gives CDR1 DFQATT, CDR2 SNEGSKA (reference sequence). V dropped 5 bases and J dropped 1 base, with 19 bases sitting between them. The CDR3 sequence is 16 residues long. This chain's CDR3 is CSALNRRTRGTDTQYF. CDR3 DNA sequence: TGCAGTGCTTTAAACCGACGTACACGGGGCACAGATACGCAGTATTTT.

The V gene is TRBV5-5, the J gene TRBJ2-7; TRBD1 might be the D (5 bases). Germline V gene data show CDR1 as SGHKS and CDR2 as YYEKEE (reference sequence). Between the trimmed V and J ends, which lost 0 bases and 3 bases, there was a span of 10 bases. The CDR3 totals 14 residues. The CDR3 loop is CASSLGQSLYEQYF. The CDR3 nucleotides read TGTGCCAGCAGCTTGGGACAGTCCCTCTACGAGCAGTACTTC.

This clonotype appeared a few times. The rearrangement links TRBV3-1 to TRBJ1-2; the D gene is possibly TRBD1 (6 bases). The germline gives CDR1 LGHDT, CDR2 YNNKEL (reference sequence). V was clipped by 0 bases and J by 4 bases, with 12 bases between them. The CDR3 runs 15 residues. The CDR3 loop is CASSQDPGGGYGYTF. In nucleotides, the CDR3 is TGTGCCAGCAGCCAAGATCCTGGAGGGGGCTATGGCTACACCTTC.

This clonotype appeared a few times. The rearrangement links TRBV10-3 to TRBJ2-2; TRBD1 aligns across 7 bases. Per germline, CDR1 ENHRY and CDR2 SYGVKD. The junction had 6 bases not matched to a gene; V was cut back by 7 bases and J by 1 base. The CDR3 contains 15 residues. The CDR3 spells CAIKLAGGNTGELFF. CDR3 sequence (DNA): TGTGCCATCAAACTTGCAGGGGGGAACACCGGGGAGCTGTTTTTT.

This clonotype was found a few times. This chain uses TRBV12-3 or TRBV12-4 with TRBJ2-6; the match to TRBD2 covers 13 bases. V was clipped by 5 bases and J by 1 base; unmatched bases: 5. This CDR3 is built from 18 residues. The CDR3 loop is CASSTSGLAGSGANVLTF. The CDR3 nucleotides read TGTGCCAGCAGTACCTCGGGACTAGCGGGGTCTGGGGCCAACGTCCTGACTTTC.

The table lists this clonotype with a few counts. The rearrangement joins TRBV14 to TRBJ2-5; D possibly corresponds to TRBD2 (5 bases). CDR1 is SGHDN and CDR2 is FVKESK in the germline V gene. Trimming removed 2 bases from V and 1 base from J, with 14 bases in between. The CDR3 runs 16 residues. CDR3 protein: CASSQIFLRAQETQYF. The CDR3, as DNA: TGTGCCAGCAGCCAAATCTTTCTGCGGGCCCAAGAGACCCAGTACTTC.

In its sample, this clonotype was seen a few times. The rearrangement joins TRBV12-3 or TRBV12-4 to TRBJ1-5; D not resolved. The CDR3 runs 14 residues. With 2 bases removed from V and 0 bases from J, the gap between germline ends came to 5 bases. Here the CDR3 reads CASSLKSSNQPQHF. As DNA, the CDR3 is TGTGCCAGCAGTTTAAAATCTAGCAATCAGCCCCAGCATTTT.

The rearrangement joins TRBV20-1 to TRBJ2-3, with a weak D call TRBD1 (6 bases). The germline V and J ends were trimmed by 6 bases and 0 bases, with 13 bases remaining between them. The germline CDR1 and CDR2 sequences are DFQATT and SNEGSKA (reference sequence). This CDR3 contains 14 residues. The CDR3 DNA sequence: TGCAGTGCCACGGACAGTTTTAGCACAGATACGCAGTATTTT. This sequence encodes CSATDSFSTDTQYF.

The rearrangement joins TRBV12-5 to TRBJ1-2; D may be TRBD1 (6 bases). Trimming shortened V by 0 bases and J by 6 bases, and 14 bases separated the two germline ends. Germline V lookup: CDR1 LGHNT, CDR2 FRNRAP. The CDR3 totals 15 residues. The CDR3 DNA follows: TGTGCTAGTGGTTTGGTATTACGGGGGCCCAATGGCTACACCTTC. It specifies CASGLVLRGPNGYTF.

The chain uses TRBV7-8 and TRBJ1-6; D is unclear. Trimming took off 5 bases at V and 7 bases at J, with 12 bases between the two ends. The CDR3 has 14 residues. Germline V gives CDR1 SGHVS, CDR2 FQNEAQ. The CDR3 bases are TGTGCCAGCAGCCGCGACGGACGGAATTCACCCCTCCACTTT. Protein: CASSRDGRNSPLHF.

CDR3 protein: CASSSDRVVWSDNSPLHF. CDR3 DNA: TGTGCCAGCAGTTCTGACAGGGTTGTTTGGAGTGATAATTCACCCCTCCACTTT. The V and J genes are TRBV27 and TRBJ1-6; 7 bases are shared with TRBD1. CDR1 and CDR2 (germline): MNHEY, SMNVEV (reference sequence). V shed 4 bases and J 5 bases; nucleotides not matched to a gene: 14. There are 18 residues in the CDR3.

This clonotype was observed at least ten times. The V and J genes are TRBV3-1 and TRBJ1-5; 9 bases fit TRBD1. Germline CDR1 is LGHDT and CDR2 is YNNKEL (reference sequence). Germline trimming cut 2 bases from V and 9 bases from J; bases unmatched to any gene: 8. The CDR3 length is 15 residues. CDR3 bases: TGTGCCAGCAGCCAAACCCGGGACAGGGTTTCGCCCCAGCATTTT. Protein product: CASSQTRDRVSPQHF.

The rearrangement joins TRBV5-1 to TRBJ2-1; D is possibly TRBD1 (6 bases). The germline gives CDR1 SGHRS, CDR2 YFSETQ. Deletions cut 4 bases from V and 5 bases from J, with 10 bases between. CDR3 size: 13 residues. The CDR3 coding sequence is TGCGCCAGCAGCCTTACAGGGAACAATGAGCAGTTCTTC. Amino acid sequence: CASSLTGNNEQFF.

The table lists this clonotype with a few counts. This rearrangement joins TRBV6-5 to TRBJ2-3, with TRBD2 as a possible D gene (5 bases). The CDR3 is made up of 15 amino acids. The germline gives CDR1 MNHEY, CDR2 SVGAGI. V was trimmed by 2 bases and J by 0 bases, leaving 9 bases between them. CDR3 sequence reads: CASSYVAGSTDTQYF. CDR3 nucleotides: TGTGCCAGCAGTTACGTGGCGGGTAGCACAGATACGCAGTATTTT.

The genes are TRBV4-3 and TRBJ2-3, with 10 bases aligning to TRBD1. Germline V gene lookup returns CDR1 LGHNA and CDR2 YSLEER. V shed 4 bases and J 0 bases; nucleotides not matched to a gene: 7. This CDR3 has 17 residues. The CDR3 DNA is TGCGCCAGCAGCCCCCGGACAGGGGGAGTTAGCACAGATACGCAGTATTTT. Translated: CASSPRTGGVSTDTQYF.

The chain uses TRBV5-5 and TRBJ2-7, with D possibly matching TRBD1 (6 bases). The germline V and J ends were trimmed by 7 bases and 2 bases, with 16 bases remaining between them. Germline CDR1 SGHKS, CDR2 YYEKEE (reference sequence). This CDR3 spans 14 amino acids. CDR3 sequence: CASVPGHPAYEQYF. Here the CDR3 DNA reads TGTGCCAGCGTTCCGGGACACCCGGCCTACGAGCAGTACTTC.

The chain links TRBV6-2 or TRBV6-3 to TRBJ2-1, with TRBD1 identical over 7 bases. The ends lost 7 bases at V and 2 bases at J; junction bases unmatched: 8. CDR3 length: 15 residues. Germline loops: CDR1 MNHEY, CDR2 SVGEGT. CDR3 sequence: CASTTYRGAYNEQFF. The CDR3 DNA is TGTGCCAGCACTACCTACAGGGGCGCCTACAATGAGCAGTTCTTC.

CDR3: CASSQGWGRGNTEAFF. The DNA for the CDR3 is TGCGCCAGCAGCCAAGGATGGGGGCGGGGGAACACTGAAGCTTTCTTT. The genes are TRBV4-3 and TRBJ1-1; TRBD1 is a possible D gene (6 bases). Trimming removed 1 base from V and 1 base from J, with 13 bases in between. The germline V gene encodes CDR1 LGHNA and CDR2 YSLEER. There are 16 residues in the CDR3.

In its sample, this clonotype was seen a few times. V and J are TRBV7-2 and TRBJ1-2; 7 nucleotides match TRBD1. V lost 6 bases and J lost 14; bases outside the gene matches: 15. The V gene's germline CDR1 is SGHTA and CDR2 FQGNSA. The CDR3 has 13 residues. The CDR3 DNA reads as TGTGCCAGCAGTCCTATGGAGCCAGGGGGACGGACCTTC. Its translation is CASSPMEPGGRTF. Full variable domain (outside the CDR3, taken from reference TRBV7-2 and TRBJ1-2): GAGVSQSPSNKVTEKGKDVELRCDPISGHTALYWYRQSLGQGLEFLIYFQGNSAPDKSGLPSDRFSAERTGGSVSTLTIQRTQQEDSAVYLCASSPMEPGGRTFGSGTRLTVV.

J is TRBJ1-6 and V is TRBV6-6; no clear D. Germline V gene lookup returns CDR1 MNHNY and CDR2 SVGAGI (reference sequence). Trimming stripped 10 bases from V and 4 bases from J, with 17 bases between. This CDR3 is 15 amino acids long. This chain's CDR3 is CATFRQTQYNSPLHF. CDR3 sequence (DNA): TGTGCCACCTTCCGCCAGACACAGTATAATTCACCCCTCCACTTT.

The sample holds many counts of this clonotype. The junction departs from the called germline gene at one end, perhaps through a read error. V is TRBV7-7 and J is TRBJ2-2; tentative D call: TRBD2 (5 bases). Germline V gene data show CDR1 as SSHAT and CDR2 as FNYEAQ (reference sequence). This CDR3 is 13 amino acids long. CDR3: CASSFRGTGELFF. The CDR3 region has the DNA TGTGCTAGCAGCTTTCGAGGGACCGGGGAGCTGTTTTTT.

The chain uses TRBV12-3 or TRBV12-4 and TRBJ1-1; 7 nucleotides match TRBD1. The CDR3 has 14 residues. Trimming cost V 5 bases and J 2 bases; bases outside gene matches: 5. The CDR3 coding sequence is TGTGCCAGCAGTCCCCGGGACAGAAACACTGAAGCTTTCTTT. Encoded protein: CASSPRDRNTEAFF.